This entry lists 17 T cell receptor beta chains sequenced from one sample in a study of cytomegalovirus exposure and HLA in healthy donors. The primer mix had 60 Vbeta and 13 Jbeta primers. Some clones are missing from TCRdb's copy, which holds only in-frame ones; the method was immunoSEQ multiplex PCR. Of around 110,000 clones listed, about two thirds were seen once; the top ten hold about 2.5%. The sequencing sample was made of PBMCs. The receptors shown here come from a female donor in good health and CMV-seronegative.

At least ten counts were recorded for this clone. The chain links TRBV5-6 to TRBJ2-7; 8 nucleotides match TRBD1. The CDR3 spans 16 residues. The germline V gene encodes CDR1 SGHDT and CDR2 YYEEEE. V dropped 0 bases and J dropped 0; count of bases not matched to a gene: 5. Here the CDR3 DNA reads TGTGCCAGCAGCTTGGCCTACAGGGGGAGCTCCTACGAGCAGTACTTC. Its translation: CASSLAYRGSSYEQYF. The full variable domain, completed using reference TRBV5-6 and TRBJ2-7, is DAGVTQSPTHLIKTRGQQVTLRCSPKSGHDTVSWYQQALGQGPQFIFQYYEEEERQRGNFPDRFSGHQFPNYSSELNVNALLLGDSALYLCASSLAYRGSSYEQYFGPGTRLTVT.

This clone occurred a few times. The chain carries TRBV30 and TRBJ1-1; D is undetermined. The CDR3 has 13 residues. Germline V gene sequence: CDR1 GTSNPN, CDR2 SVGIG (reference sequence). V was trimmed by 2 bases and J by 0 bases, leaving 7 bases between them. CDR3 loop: CAWSLQLNTEAFF. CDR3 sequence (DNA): TGTGCCTGGAGTTTACAGTTGAACACTGAAGCTTTCTTT.

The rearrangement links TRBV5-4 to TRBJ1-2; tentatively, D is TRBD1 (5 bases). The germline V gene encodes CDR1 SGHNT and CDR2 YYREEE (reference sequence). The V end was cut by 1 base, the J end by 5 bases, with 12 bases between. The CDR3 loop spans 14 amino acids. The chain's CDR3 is CASSLWQGDYGYTF. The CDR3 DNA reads TGTGCCAGCAGCTTGTGGCAGGGCGATTATGGCTACACCTTC.

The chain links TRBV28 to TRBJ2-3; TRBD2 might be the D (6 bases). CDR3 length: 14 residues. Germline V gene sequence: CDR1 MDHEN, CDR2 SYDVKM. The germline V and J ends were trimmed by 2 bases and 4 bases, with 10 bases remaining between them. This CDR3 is CASSLRLVADTQYF. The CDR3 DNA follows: TGTGCCAGCAGTTTAAGACTAGTTGCAGATACGCAGTATTTT.

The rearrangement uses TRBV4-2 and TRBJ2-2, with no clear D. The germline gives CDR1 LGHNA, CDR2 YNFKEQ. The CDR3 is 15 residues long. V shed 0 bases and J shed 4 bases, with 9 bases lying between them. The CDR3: CASSQELGGTGELFF. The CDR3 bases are TGTGCCAGCAGCCAAGAACTCGGCGGCACCGGGGAGCTGTTTTTT.

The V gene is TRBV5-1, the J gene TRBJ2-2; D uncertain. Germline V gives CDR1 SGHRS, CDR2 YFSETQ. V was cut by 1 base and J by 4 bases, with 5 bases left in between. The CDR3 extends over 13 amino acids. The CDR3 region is CASSLLGTGELFF. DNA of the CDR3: TGCGCCAGCAGCTTGCTCGGCACCGGGGAGCTGTTTTTT.

The DNA of the CDR3 is TGTGCCAGCGGCACGACTAGCGGGATCCCCGGGGGCGAGACCCAGTACTTC. Its translation: CASGTTSGIPGGETQYF. The chain couples TRBV11-2 to TRBJ2-5, with TRBD2 matching 11 bases. The CDR3 is 17 residues long. The V gene's germline CDR1 is SGHAT and CDR2 FQNNGV. V shed 8 bases, J shed 5 bases, and the junction held 16 bases outside the gene matches.

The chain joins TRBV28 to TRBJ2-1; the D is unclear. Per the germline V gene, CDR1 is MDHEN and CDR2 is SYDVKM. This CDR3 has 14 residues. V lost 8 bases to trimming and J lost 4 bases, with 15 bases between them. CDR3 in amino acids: CASSKSMEYNEQFF. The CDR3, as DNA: TGTGCCAGCTCAAAATCTATGGAGTACAATGAGCAGTTCTTC.

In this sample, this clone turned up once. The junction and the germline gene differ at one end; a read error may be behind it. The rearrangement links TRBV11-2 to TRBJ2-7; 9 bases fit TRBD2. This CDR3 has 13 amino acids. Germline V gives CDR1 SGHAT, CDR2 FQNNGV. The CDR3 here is CASGLAGAYEQYF. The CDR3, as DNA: TGTGCCAGCGGCTTAGCGGGAGCGTACGAGCAGTACTTC.

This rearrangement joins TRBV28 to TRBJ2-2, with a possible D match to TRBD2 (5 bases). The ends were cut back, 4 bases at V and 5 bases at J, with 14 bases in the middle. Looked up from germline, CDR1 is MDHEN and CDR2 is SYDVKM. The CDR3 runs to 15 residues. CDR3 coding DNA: TGTGCCAGCAGTTCTGGACTGCATACAACCGGGGAGCTGTTTTTT. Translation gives CASSSGLHTTGELFF.

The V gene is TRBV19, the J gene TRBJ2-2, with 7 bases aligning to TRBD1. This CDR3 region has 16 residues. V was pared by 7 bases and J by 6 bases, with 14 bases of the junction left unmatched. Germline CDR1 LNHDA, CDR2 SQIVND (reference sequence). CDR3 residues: CASIPQTGIIPGELFF. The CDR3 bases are TGTGCCAGTATTCCGCAGACAGGGATCATACCCGGGGAGCTGTTTTTT.

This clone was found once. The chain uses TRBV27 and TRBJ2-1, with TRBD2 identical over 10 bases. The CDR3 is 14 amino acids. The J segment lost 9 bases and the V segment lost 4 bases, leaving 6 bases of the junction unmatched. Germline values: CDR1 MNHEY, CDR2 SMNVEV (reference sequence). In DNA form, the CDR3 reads TGTGCCAGCAGTTGGGGGGGACTAGCGCCTGAGCAGTTCTTC. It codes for CASSWGGLAPEQFF.

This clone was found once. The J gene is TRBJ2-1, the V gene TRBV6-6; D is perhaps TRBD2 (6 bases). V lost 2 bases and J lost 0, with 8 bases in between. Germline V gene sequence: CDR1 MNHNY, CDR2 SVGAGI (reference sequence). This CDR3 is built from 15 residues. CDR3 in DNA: TGTGCCAGCAGTTACGGACTACCCTCCTACAATGAGCAGTTCTTC. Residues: CASSYGLPSYNEQFF.

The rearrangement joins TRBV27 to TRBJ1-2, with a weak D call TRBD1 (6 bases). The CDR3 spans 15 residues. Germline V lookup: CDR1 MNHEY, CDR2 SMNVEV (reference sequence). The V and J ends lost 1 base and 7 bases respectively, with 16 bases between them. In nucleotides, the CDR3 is TGTGCCAGCAGTTTATACGGTAACAGGGCTCCTGGCTACACCTTC. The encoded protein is CASSLYGNRAPGYTF.

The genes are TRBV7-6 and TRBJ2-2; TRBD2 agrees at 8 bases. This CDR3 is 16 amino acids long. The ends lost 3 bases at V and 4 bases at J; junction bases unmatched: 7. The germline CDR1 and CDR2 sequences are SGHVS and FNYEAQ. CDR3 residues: CASSLGAGEVTGELFF. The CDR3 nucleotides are TGTGCCAGCAGCTTGGGAGCGGGAGAGGTCACCGGGGAGCTGTTTTTT.

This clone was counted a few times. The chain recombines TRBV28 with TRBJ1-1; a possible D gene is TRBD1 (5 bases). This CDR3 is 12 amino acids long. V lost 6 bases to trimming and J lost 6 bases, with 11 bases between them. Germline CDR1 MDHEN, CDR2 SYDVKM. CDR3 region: CASSPSGAEAFF. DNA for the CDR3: TGTGCCAGCAGCCCCTCGGGGGCTGAAGCTTTCTTT.

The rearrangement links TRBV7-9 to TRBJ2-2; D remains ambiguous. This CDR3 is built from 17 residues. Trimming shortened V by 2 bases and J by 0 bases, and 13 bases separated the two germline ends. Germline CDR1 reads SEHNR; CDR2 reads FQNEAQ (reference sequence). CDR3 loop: CASSLWVDWANTGELFF. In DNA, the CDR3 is TGTGCCAGCAGCTTATGGGTTGACTGGGCGAACACCGGGGAGCTGTTTTTT.